Listed here are 30 T cell receptor beta chains from one sample, sequenced in a study of cytomegalovirus exposure and HLA in healthy donors. 13 Jbeta primers and 60 Vbeta primers were used for the PCR. Profiled with immunoSEQ multiplex PCR; TCRdb holds only in-frame clones, not every one. The data contain about 130,000 clones, approximately 80% of them singletons. The sample comprised PBMCs. These receptors were taken from a male donor in good health and CMV-seropositive.

The chain carries TRBV6-1 and TRBJ1-5; 8 bases fit TRBD1. This CDR3 spans 19 amino acids. The junction had 15 bases not matched to a gene; V was cut back by 2 bases and J by 3 bases. Germline loops: CDR1 MNHNS, CDR2 SASEGT. The CDR3 DNA reads as TGTGCCAGCAGTGAAAGCAGGGGGCGCTGGGATAATCACAATCAGCCCCAGCATTTT. This translates into CASSESRGRWDNHNQPQHF.

The chain employs TRBV18 and TRBJ1-1; 7 nucleotides line up with TRBD1. The CDR3 is 15 residues long. V was clipped by 4 bases and J by 4 bases; unmatched bases: 9. Germline-derived CDR1 and CDR2 are KGHSH and LQKENI. In DNA form, the CDR3 reads TGTGCCAGCTCACTAAGGACAGGAGACAGCACTGAAGCTTTCTTT. The encoded protein is CASSLRTGDSTEAFF.

The V and J genes are TRBV9 and TRBJ2-1, with unresolved D. The germline CDR1 and CDR2 sequences are SGDLS and YYNGEE. V lost 2 bases and J lost 5, with 14 bases in between. This CDR3 is built from 15 residues. The CDR3 DNA follows: TGTGCCAGCAGCGTCTCTACTGAATTCGACAATGAGCAGTTCTTC. Its translation: CASSVSTEFDNEQFF.

V and J are TRBV28 and TRBJ1-4; D ambiguous. V lost 2 bases, J lost 8 bases, and 6 bases lay in between. The CDR3 sequence is 12 residues long. CDR1 is MDHEN and CDR2 is SYDVKM in the germline V gene. The DNA for the CDR3 is TGTGCCAGCAGTTTACCGGGAGAAAAACTGTTTTTT. Its translation: CASSLPGEKLFF.

The chain joins TRBV5-8 to TRBJ2-7; TRBD1 matches at 7 bases. J was trimmed by 2 bases and V by 1 base; bases with no gene match: 12. The CDR3 loop spans 17 amino acids. Germline CDR1 SGHTS, CDR2 YDEGEE. CDR3 nucleotides: TGTGCCAGCAGCTTGCCTGGGGCCTGGGACAGTACCTACGAGCAGTACTTC. Its protein is CASSLPGAWDSTYEQYF.

V gene TRBV28 combines with J gene TRBJ1-5; D perhaps matches TRBD1 (5 bases). The ends were cut back, 4 bases at V and 0 bases at J, with 25 bases in the middle. The CDR3 has 20 amino acids. Germline V gene data show CDR1 as MDHEN and CDR2 as SYDVKM. The CDR3 reads CASSSADSSWRGPSNQPQHF. The CDR3 nucleotides are TGTGCCAGCAGTTCCGCTGATAGTTCCTGGAGGGGACCTAGCAATCAGCCCCAGCATTTT.

The chain links TRBV29-1 to TRBJ2-7; maybe TRBD1 (6 bases). CDR1 SQVTM and CDR2 ANQGSEA come from the germline V gene. The V and J ends lost 5 bases and 0 bases respectively, with 8 bases between them. The CDR3 is made up of 12 amino acids. Here the CDR3 DNA reads TGCAGCGTTTTGACAGGCTCCTACGAGCAGTACTTC. Translation: CSVLTGSYEQYF.

The chain joins TRBV27 to TRBJ1-5; no firm D call. Germline V CDR1 and CDR2: MNHEY, SMNVEV (reference sequence). The CDR3 is 15 residues long. V lost 3 bases to trimming and J lost 0 bases, with 9 bases between them. CDR3 residues: CASSFDGHSNQPQHF. For the CDR3, the DNA is TGTGCCAGCAGTTTTGATGGCCATAGCAATCAGCCCCAGCATTTT.

This rearrangement joins TRBV29-1 to TRBJ1-1; TRBD1 aligns across 7 bases. J lost 5 bases, V lost 6 bases, and 15 bases had no gene match. Looked up from germline, CDR1 is SQVTM and CDR2 is ANQGSEA. This CDR3 spans 15 amino acids. The CDR3 region has the DNA TGCAGCGTCAGCCCTCGTACAGGGGCTGGGACTGAAGCTTTCTTT. It codes for CSVSPRTGAGTEAFF.

The chain is built from TRBV2 and TRBJ2-4; TRBD1 aligns across 11 bases. In germline, CDR1 is SNHLY, CDR2 FYNNEI. This CDR3 spans 14 amino acids. J lost 12 bases, V lost 8 bases, and 12 bases had no gene match. The CDR3 sequence is CASLPGTGGVSQYF. The CDR3, as DNA: TGTGCCAGCTTACCCGGGACAGGGGGAGTCAGTCAGTACTTC.

The genes are TRBV30 and TRBJ1-3; D not certain. Germline CDR1 and CDR2: GTSNPN and SVGIG (reference sequence). The CDR3 spans 12 residues. V was cut by 2 bases and J by 3 bases, with 5 bases left in between. CDR3 residues: CAWSPLGNTIYF. CDR3 DNA sequence: TGTGCCTGGAGTCCACTTGGAAACACCATATATTTT.

V gene TRBV7-9 combines with J gene TRBJ1-5; D not certain. There are 13 residues in the CDR3. Germline CDR1 is SEHNR and CDR2 is FQNEAQ (reference sequence). Trimming removed 5 bases from V and 4 bases from J, with 9 bases in between. The CDR3 protein is CASSPDGNQPQHF. CDR3 in DNA: TGTGCCAGCAGCCCAGACGGGAATCAGCCCCAGCATTTT.

This clone was seen a handful of times. The genes are TRBV27 and TRBJ2-7; D gene unclear. CDR3 length: 14 residues. From germline, CDR1 is MNHEY and CDR2 SMNVEV (reference sequence). Trimming left V 0 bases short and J 2 bases short, with 8 bases between. CDR3 amino acids: CASSLSRNTYEQYF. The CDR3 DNA follows: TGTGCCAGCAGTTTATCCAGGAACACCTACGAGCAGTACTTC.

This sequence joins TRBV5-4 and TRBJ2-3, with 11 nucleotides matching TRBD2. CDR3 length equals 16 residues. The V and J ends lost 3 bases and 5 bases, in that order; junction bases with no gene match: 8. Germline values: CDR1 SGHNT, CDR2 YYREEE (reference sequence). The CDR3 nucleotides are TGTGCCAGCAGCTCCCCGACTAGCGGGGAGGTAGATACGCAGTATTTT. This gives the protein CASSSPTSGEVDTQYF.

This chain links TRBV12-5 with TRBJ2-2; D remains ambiguous. V was clipped by 5 bases and J by 3 bases, with 7 bases between them. This CDR3 contains 13 residues. Germline V lookup: CDR1 LGHNT, CDR2 FRNRAP. The CDR3 here is CASGASYTGELFF. DNA for the CDR3: TGTGCTAGTGGTGCTAGTTACACCGGGGAGCTGTTTTTT.

The V gene is TRBV6-1, the J gene TRBJ2-5; TRBD1 is a possible D gene (6 bases). The closer fit of TRBJ2-7 to the DNA end suggests the J call may be wrong. CDR3 size: 14 residues. Germline V CDR1 and CDR2: MNHNS, SASEGT. DNA of the CDR3: TGTGCCAGCAGCCAGGGGTGGTCGGGGTACGAGCAGTACTTC. Protein: CASSQGWSGYEQYF.

The chain links TRBV11-2 to TRBJ2-7, with 11 bases matching TRBD1. The end of the DNA fits TRBJ2-5 better, so the J call may be wrong. This CDR3 is built from 15 residues. Germline V lookup: CDR1 SGHAT, CDR2 FQNNGV. CDR3 sequence reads: CASSMGQGESETQYF. For the CDR3, the DNA is TGTGCCAGCAGCATGGGACAGGGGGAGTCTGAGACCCAGTACTTC.

This clone was recorded a few times. This rearrangement joins TRBV6-1 to TRBJ2-7; a weak D match, TRBD2 (5 bases). The CDR3 covers 14 residues. V was shortened by 6 bases and J by 4 bases, with 16 bases between the two germline ends. The germline CDR1 and CDR2 sequences are MNHNS and SASEGT. CDR3 bases: TGTGCCAGCAGGGAGGCTATAGCGTTATACGAGCAGTACTTC. Amino acid sequence: CASREAIALYEQYF.

This clone was observed once. This sequence joins TRBV5-1 and TRBJ2-5, with D possibly TRBD2 on 6 matching bases. V was cut by 9 bases and J by 2 bases, with 14 bases left in between. The germline CDR1 and CDR2 sequences are SGHRS and YFSETQ. The length of the CDR3 is 13 residues. The CDR3 DNA follows: TGCGCCAACTCCCATAGCGGACAAGAGACCCAGTACTTC. Amino acid sequence: CANSHSGQETQYF.

The chain combines TRBV4-1 with TRBJ1-1; D perhaps matches TRBD1 (6 bases). CDR3 length equals 17 residues. Trimming removed 1 base at V and 1 base at J, with 16 bases between. Germline V gene sequence: CDR1 MGHRA, CDR2 YSYEKL. The CDR3 coding sequence is TGCGCCAGCAGCCAAGCCCCCCGGGGACACAGGAACACTGAAGCTTTCTTT. As protein: CASSQAPRGHRNTEAFF.

The chain couples TRBV2 to TRBJ2-5; D unresolved. Trimming took off 6 bases at V and 0 bases at J, with 5 bases between the two ends. CDR3 length: 12 residues. Germline CDR1 reads SNHLY; CDR2 reads FYNNEI. CDR3 bases: TGTGCCAGCAGCCAGGACCAAGAGACCCAGTACTTC. This gives the protein CASSQDQETQYF.

Points on this clone: Other DNA sequences in this sample translate to the same CDR3. The genes are TRBV28 and TRBJ1-1, with 7 positions matching TRBD1. Unmatched junction bases numbered 1, after V lost 1 base and J lost 2 bases. The CDR3 is made up of 14 amino acids. CDR1 MDHEN and CDR2 SYDVKM come from the germline V gene. The CDR3 DNA follows: TGTGCCAGCAGTTTATTAGGGGGCAACACTGAAGCTTTCTTT. Protein product: CASSLLGGNTEAFF.

The chain uses TRBV5-6 and TRBJ2-3, with D possibly matching TRBD2 (5 bases). Germline CDR1 SGHDT, CDR2 YYEEEE. V lost 4 bases and J lost 2, with 17 bases in between. The CDR3 has 16 residues. The CDR3 reads CASSKLGLADTDTQYF. The CDR3, as DNA: TGTGCCAGCAGCAAACTTGGGCTAGCAGACACAGATACGCAGTATTTT.

The V gene is TRBV7-7, the J gene TRBJ2-2; D might be TRBD1 (6 bases). This CDR3 comprises 15 residues. Trimming took off 3 bases at V and 6 bases at J, with 14 bases between the two ends. CDR1 and CDR2 (germline): SSHAT, FNYEAQ (reference sequence). In DNA form, the CDR3 reads TGTGCCAGCAGCTTGGGAAGGGGGACCGCCGGGGAGCTGTTTTTT. Protein product: CASSLGRGTAGELFF.

The chain carries TRBV6-4 and TRBJ2-1; the match to TRBD2 covers 13 bases. This CDR3 spans 16 amino acids. Germline V gene sequence: CDR1 MRHNA, CDR2 SNTAGT. The V segment lost 6 bases and the J segment 7 bases; nucleotides outside the gene matches: 9. The chain's CDR3 is CASSRLAGGGLNEQFF. The CDR3 DNA follows: TGTGCCAGCAGCCGACTAGCGGGAGGTGGTTTGAATGAGCAGTTCTTC.

This chain connects TRBV7-9 to TRBJ1-1; weak D call: TRBD1 (6 bases). Germline-derived CDR1 and CDR2 are SEHNR and FQNEAQ (reference sequence). V lost 5 bases and J lost 4, with 14 bases in between. The CDR3 contains 14 residues. CDR3 protein: CASSVTGPGTEAFF. In DNA, the CDR3 is TGTGCCAGCAGCGTTACAGGGCCCGGCACTGAAGCTTTCTTT. Based on the CDR3 plus reference TRBV7-9 and TRBJ1-1, the full variable domain is DTGVSQNPRHKITKRGQNVTFRCDPISEHNRLYWYRQTLGQGPEFLTYFQNEAQLEKSRLLSDRFSAERPKGSFSTLEIQRTEQGDSAMYLCASSVTGPGTEAFFGQGTRLTVV.

V and J are TRBV7-2 and TRBJ1-2; maybe TRBD1 (6 bases). CDR3 length: 11 amino acids. CDR1 and CDR2 from the germline V gene are SGHTA and FQGNSA. The V end was cut by 5 bases, the J end by 8 bases, with 9 bases between. The CDR3 protein is CASSNTGGYTF. The CDR3 nucleotides are TGTGCCAGCAGCAACACAGGGGGCTACACCTTC.

The gene calls are TRBV7-9 and TRBJ2-7; the D is unclear. CDR3 size: 13 residues. Germline lookup yields CDR1 SEHNR and CDR2 FQNEAQ (reference sequence). V was shortened by 1 base and J by 3 bases, with 7 bases between the two germline ends. CDR3 residues: CASSLDRGYEQYF. The CDR3 bases are TGTGCCAGCAGCTTAGATCGCGGCTACGAGCAGTACTTC.

The chain links TRBV5-3 to TRBJ1-2, with TRBD1 matching over 8 bases. TRBV5-3 is an open reading frame, and its role is uncertain. J lost 2 bases, V lost 4 bases, and 16 bases had no gene match. The CDR3 is 18 amino acids. CDR3 bases: TGTGCCAGAAGCCCGGGGCGGGCAGGGGGCGATGACAACTATGGCTACACCTTC. Encoded protein: CARSPGRAGGDDNYGYTF.

The rearrangement uses TRBV11-3 and TRBJ2-1; a weak D match, TRBD2 (6 bases). CDR1 and CDR2 (germline): SGHNT, YENEEA. Trimming took off 5 bases at V and 4 bases at J, with 12 bases between the two ends. This CDR3 spans 14 amino acids. CDR3 loop: CASSAGGSYNEQFF. CDR3 coding DNA: TGTGCCAGCAGCGCCGGGGGTTCTTACAATGAGCAGTTCTTC.